The 32 T cell receptor beta chains given below trace back to one sample, sequenced in a study of T cells in Graves' hyperthyroidism and ophthalmopathy. From RNA transcripts, TCR beta CDR3 regions were amplified. The TCR CDR3 first-round RT-PCR relied on the HTBI primer set. TCRdb re-derived calls from the multiplex PCR reads in MiXCR, one entry per CDR3 protein. The data contain almost 600,000 distinct CDR3 sequences, roughly 13% of them seen just once; the ten biggest clones take up almost 6%. The sample was blood. The receptors here all came from a woman under 40 with Graves' hyperthyroidism that later progressed to Graves' ophthalmopathy.

This chain joins TRBV18 and TRBJ1-5, with D possibly matching TRBD1 (5 bases). Trimming removed 1 base from V and 4 bases from J, with 8 bases in between. There are 14 residues in the CDR3. Germline V gene data show CDR1 as KGHSH and CDR2 as LQKENI. DNA of the CDR3: TGTGCCAGCTCACCACAGACAGCTAATCAGCCCCAGCATTTT. It codes for CASSPQTANQPQHF.

CDR3 protein: CASSSQGGDQPQHF. The CDR3 DNA reads as TGCGCCAGCAGTTCACAGGGTGGGGATCAGCCCCAGCATTTT. The chain recombines TRBV10-1 with TRBJ1-5, with D possibly matching TRBD1 (6 bases). Germline CDR1 and CDR2: WNHNN and SYGVQD (reference sequence). This CDR3 has 14 residues. Trimming removed 5 bases at V and 5 bases at J, with 13 bases between.

A word on this clonotype: A read error may explain this, as a much larger clone is one base away. The CDR3 sequence is CTSSLGLAGGDTQYF. DNA for the CDR3: TGTACCAGCAGCTTGGGACTAGCGGGAGGAGATACGCAGTATTTT. This rearrangement joins TRBV7-3 to TRBJ2-3; TRBD2 matches at 15 bases. Germline loops: CDR1 SGHTA, CDR2 FQGTGA. CDR3 length: 15 residues.

This clonotype was observed many times. The rearrangement joins TRBV12-3 or TRBV12-4 to TRBJ2-1; D unresolved. V dropped 0 bases and J dropped 0 bases, with 12 bases sitting between them. There are 17 residues in the CDR3. CDR3 nucleotides: TGTGCCAGCAGTTTAGCGAAGGGTTTTGGCTCCTACAATGAGCAGTTCTTC. It translates to CASSLAKGFGSYNEQFF.

This clonotype appeared many times. The chain carries TRBV20-1 and TRBJ1-2; no clear D. This CDR3 spans 14 amino acids. The V end lost 5 bases, the J end lost 0 bases, and 13 bases lay between the germline ends. From germline, CDR1 is DFQATT and CDR2 SNEGSKA (reference sequence). The CDR3 nucleotides are TGCAGTGCTGGTCCAGAGGGAGCTAACTATGGCTACACCTTC. Translating it yields CSAGPEGANYGYTF.

This clonotype showed up just a few times. V gene TRBV10-3 combines with J gene TRBJ2-2; D is ambiguous. From germline, CDR1 is ENHRY and CDR2 SYGVKD. This CDR3 is 13 amino acids long. V lost 1 base and J 5 bases, leaving 5 bases between the germline ends. The CDR3 DNA reads TGTGCCATCAGTGAGTACGGTACCGGGGAGCTGTTTTTT. Amino acids: CAISEYGTGELFF.

The table lists this clonotype with a few counts. V is TRBV18 and J is TRBJ2-3; 8 bases are shared with TRBD2. The CDR3 spans 17 residues. Per the germline V gene, CDR1 is KGHSH and CDR2 is LQKENI. Trimming took 0 bases from V and 4 from J; bases not matched to a gene: 9. In nucleotides, the CDR3 is TGTGCCAGCTCACCACCGTACAGCGGGAGTGGGTCAGATACGCAGTATTTT. Encoded protein: CASSPPYSGSGSDTQYF.

This clonotype was detected many times. The chain combines TRBV29-1 with TRBJ2-2, with 7 bases aligning to TRBD2. The germline V gene has CDR1 SQVTM and CDR2 ANQGSEA. The CDR3 extends over 18 amino acids. With V trimmed by 0 bases and J by 2 bases, 12 bases remained unmatched. CDR3 residues: CSVEDDKLGGSNTGELFF. CDR3 bases: TGCAGCGTTGAAGATGATAAGCTTGGCGGGAGTAACACCGGGGAGCTGTTTTTT.

The CDR3 sequence: CASSFLMAGGWSGANVLTF. Written as DNA, the CDR3 is TGTGCCAGCAGCTTTCTAATGGCCGGGGGATGGTCTGGGGCCAACGTCCTGACTTTC. The rearrangement joins TRBV5-5 to TRBJ2-6; D is possibly TRBD2 (6 bases). CDR3 length: 19 residues. CDR1 is SGHKS and CDR2 is YYEKEE in the germline V gene (reference sequence). V was pared by 2 bases and J by 1 base, with 19 bases between.

The chain couples TRBV7-2 to TRBJ1-1; no firm D call. The germline V gene has CDR1 SGHTA and CDR2 FQGNSA. The CDR3 loop spans 15 amino acids. V was cut by 1 base and J by 0 bases, with 9 bases left in between. CDR3 sequence: CASSLGVALNTEAFF. The DNA for the CDR3 is TGTGCCAGCAGCTTAGGAGTGGCGTTGAACACTGAAGCTTTCTTT.

This clonotype has ten or more counts. V gene TRBV29-1 combines with J gene TRBJ1-2, with TRBD1 matching over 9 bases. The CDR3 runs 16 residues. Trimming removed 3 bases from V and 4 bases from J; junction bases left unmatched: 12. Germline values: CDR1 SQVTM, CDR2 ANQGSEA. In DNA form, the CDR3 reads TGCAGCGTTGAGAATTATAGGACAGGGGAGTTCTATGGCTACACCTTC. This gives the protein CSVENYRTGEFYGYTF.

As for this clonotype: A much larger clonotype is one base distant, so this may be a read error. This chain uses TRBV10-2 with TRBJ2-2; D is unclear. Looked up from germline, CDR1 is WSHSY and CDR2 is SAAADI. V lost 3 bases to trimming and J lost 4 bases, with 15 bases between them. This CDR3 has 16 residues. The CDR3 DNA reads TGCGCCAGCAGTGATCGGGCCCACGGCAGCACCGGGGAGCTGTTTTTT. It encodes CASSDRAHGSTGELFF.

On this clonotype itself: This may come from a read error, since a much larger clone is one base off. The chain employs TRBV27 and TRBJ2-7; tentative D call: TRBD2 (5 bases). CDR1 is MNHEY and CDR2 is SMNVEV in the germline V gene (reference sequence). The CDR3 consists of 14 residues. The DNA of the CDR3 is TGTGCCAGCAGTTTGGGAGCTCAACGCTACGAGCAGCACTTC. Translation gives CASSLGAQRYEQHF.

This clonotype was seen many times. The V call is TRBV11-3, the J call TRBJ2-1; 12 nucleotides match TRBD2. Unmatched junction bases numbered 2, after V lost 4 bases and J lost 1 base. CDR1 and CDR2 from the germline V gene are SGHNT and YENEEA. The CDR3 extends over 16 amino acids. The DNA for the CDR3 is TGTGCCAGCAGCTACCTAGCGGGAGGGTCCTACAATGAGCAGTTCTTC. This encodes CASSYLAGGSYNEQFF.

This clonotype was found many times. The chain couples TRBV4-3 to TRBJ2-3, with TRBD2 matching 10 bases. CDR1 LGHNA and CDR2 YSLEER come from the germline V gene. The CDR3 consists of 16 residues. V lost 2 bases and J lost 8; bases outside the gene matches: 10. CDR3 in amino acids: CASSQLSSGSGVTQYF. In DNA, the CDR3 is TGCGCCAGCAGCCAACTGTCTAGCGGGAGCGGCGTTACGCAGTATTTT.

This chain links TRBV9 with TRBJ1-2, with 10 bases fitting TRBD1. This CDR3 spans 15 amino acids. CDR1 and CDR2 from the germline V gene are SGDLS and YYNGEE. With V trimmed by 3 bases and J by 6 bases, 8 bases remained unmatched. The CDR3, as DNA: TGTGCCAGCAGCGGAGTGGGACAGGGGTGGGATGGCTACACCTTC. The encoded protein is CASSGVGQGWDGYTF.

V is TRBV30 and J is TRBJ2-7, with 7 nucleotides matching TRBD1. This CDR3 is built from 12 residues. In germline, CDR1 is GTSNPN, CDR2 SVGIG (reference sequence). The junction had 1 base not matched to a gene; V was cut back by 3 bases and J by 2 bases. CDR3 in amino acids: CAWRGTAYEQYF. CDR3 nucleotide sequence: TGTGCCTGGAGAGGGACAGCCTACGAGCAGTACTTC. Looking up the rest from reference TRBV30 and TRBJ2-7 gives the full variable domain: SQTIHQWPATLVQPVGSPLSLECTVEGTSNPNLYWYRQAAGRGLQLLFYSVGIGQISSEVPQNLSASRPQDRQFILSSKKLLLSDSGFYLCAWRGTAYEQYFGPGTRLTVT.

V is TRBV5-4 and J is TRBJ2-1; 10 nucleotides line up with TRBD2. The CDR3 sequence is 15 residues long. V lost 3 bases, J lost 7 bases, and 7 bases stayed unmatched. The V gene's germline CDR1 is SGHNT and CDR2 YYREEE (reference sequence). The CDR3 nucleotides are TGTGCCAGCAGCTGGACTAGCGGTGTACAAAATGAGCAGTTCTTC. Protein: CASSWTSGVQNEQFF. The full variable domain, in which reference TRBV5-4 and TRBJ2-1 provide the parts outside the CDR3, is ETGVTQSPTHLIKTRGQQVTLRCSSQSGHNTVSWYQQALGQGPQFIFQYYREEENGRGNFPPRFSGLQFPNYSSELNVNALELDDSALYLCASSWTSGVQNEQFFGPGTRLTVL.

This clonotype was detected many times. The CDR3, as DNA: TGTGCCAGCAGTTTATTGCCCCTCGATACGCAGTATTTT. Amino acids: CASSLLPLDTQYF. The V gene is TRBV28, the J gene TRBJ2-3, with D hard to call. The CDR3 runs to 13 residues. Trimming took 1 base from V and 6 from J, leaving 8 bases between them. Germline-derived CDR1 and CDR2 are MDHEN and SYDVKM.

Notes on this clonotype: This could be a read error, since a much larger clone is one nucleotide away. This chain connects TRBV6-1 to TRBJ1-6, with TRBD1 matching over 12 bases. This CDR3 has 16 amino acids. The germline gives CDR1 MNHNS, CDR2 SASEGT. CDR3 residues: CASSGPGQGAVSHLHF. The CDR3 coding sequence is TGTGCCAGCAGTGGACCGGGACAGGGGGCAGTTTCACACCTCCACTTT.

This chain links TRBV6-1 with TRBJ2-1; maybe TRBD2 (5 bases). V gave up 5 bases and J gave up 8 bases, with 16 bases separating them. This CDR3 is 14 amino acids long. The germline CDR1 and CDR2 sequences are MNHNS and SASEGT. This CDR3 reads CASSYPFEGDEQFF. The CDR3 DNA reads as TGTGCCAGCAGTTACCCCTTTGAGGGAGATGAGCAGTTCTTC.

Ten or more counts support this clonotype. The chain employs TRBV5-5 and TRBJ2-7, with no clear D. The CDR3 has 14 residues. V was trimmed by 2 bases and J by 1 base, leaving 10 bases between them. Per the germline V gene, CDR1 is SGHKS and CDR2 is YYEKEE (reference sequence). The CDR3 DNA follows: TGTGCCAGCAGCTTCTTGATAGAATCCTACGAGCAGTACTTC. Encoded protein: CASSFLIESYEQYF.

At least ten counts were recorded for this clonotype. This chain joins TRBV2 and TRBJ1-5; D not certain. V was pared by 7 bases and J by 0 bases, with 10 bases between. CDR1 SNHLY and CDR2 FYNNEI come from the germline V gene. The CDR3 sequence is 14 residues long. CDR3 bases: TGTGCCAGCACGGACGTAGATAGCAATCAGCCCCAGCATTTT. Protein sequence: CASTDVDSNQPQHF.

The chain is built from TRBV12-3 or TRBV12-4 and TRBJ2-1, with TRBD1 matching over 8 bases. The CDR3 runs to 15 residues. J lost 2 bases, V lost 6 bases, and 6 bases had no gene match. CDR3: CASRPGTGPYNEQFF. For the CDR3, the DNA is TGTGCCAGCAGGCCGGGGACAGGACCCTACAATGAGCAGTTCTTC.

This clonotype was counted at least ten times. The chain couples TRBV20-1 to TRBJ2-3, with TRBD1 matching over 11 bases. The V gene end was trimmed by 6 bases and the J gene end by 4 bases; junction bases not matched to a gene: 3. This CDR3 contains 13 residues. The germline V gene encodes CDR1 DFQATT and CDR2 SNEGSKA (reference sequence). As DNA, the CDR3 is TGCAGTGCCGGACAGGGGGCGGCAGATACGCAGTATTTT. This codes for CSAGQGAADTQYF.

Ten or more counts support this clonotype. The V call is TRBV11-3, the J call TRBJ2-2; 9 bases map to TRBD2. The germline V gene encodes CDR1 SGHNT and CDR2 YENEEA. Losses at the gene ends were 4 bases for V and 6 bases for J; bases not matched to a gene: 12. The CDR3 consists of 17 residues. This chain's CDR3 is CASSSSGTSRLSGELFF. CDR3 coding DNA: TGTGCCAGCAGCTCCTCCGGGACTAGCAGACTTTCCGGGGAGCTGTTTTTT. The whole variable domain, remainder taken from reference TRBV11-3 and TRBJ2-2, is EAGVVQSPRYKIIEKKQPVAFWCNPISGHNTLYWYLQNLGQGPELLIRYENEEAVDDSQLPKDRFSAERLKGVDSTLKIQPAELGDSAVYLCASSSSGTSRLSGELFFGEGSRLTVL.

This clonotype was detected only a few times. The CDR3 DNA reads as TGCAGATTTTTCCAAAATGGACAGCAACAAGAGACCCAGTACTTC. It specifies CRFFQNGQQQETQYF. The chain joins TRBV29-1 to TRBJ2-5; TRBD1 might be the D (6 bases). Germline CDR1 and CDR2: SQVTM and ANQGSEA. CDR3 size: 15 residues.

This clonotype came up many times. The rearrangement links TRBV12-3 or TRBV12-4 to TRBJ2-7; no reliable D call. V was cut by 5 bases and J by 6 bases, with 5 bases left in between. The CDR3 contains 10 residues. CDR3 bases: TGTGCCAGCAGTCTCCCCGAGCAGTACTTC. This translates into CASSLPEQYF.

This clonotype was seen at least ten times. The rearrangement links TRBV6-1 to TRBJ2-5; perhaps TRBD1 as D (7 bases). This CDR3 comprises 14 residues. Trimming stripped 5 bases from V and 1 base from J, with 11 bases between. CDR1 is MNHNS, CDR2 SASEGT, per germline. CDR3 sequence: CASSSRGAQETQYF. CDR3 in DNA: TGTGCCAGCAGTTCCAGGGGGGCCCAAGAGACCCAGTACTTC.

There are many counts of this clonotype. The CDR3 here is CSARVNGITDTQYF. The CDR3 DNA reads as TGCAGTGCTAGAGTTAACGGAATCACAGATACGCAGTATTTT. The genes are TRBV20-1 and TRBJ2-3, with no clear D. The CDR3 is 14 residues long. Trimming took off 1 base at V and 2 bases at J, with 10 bases between the two ends. The germline V gene has CDR1 DFQATT and CDR2 SNEGSKA (reference sequence).

The table lists this clonotype with a few counts. It may be a read error: a sequence one base away is much more abundant. The V and J genes are TRBV2 and TRBJ2-7; D unclear. This CDR3 is 13 amino acids long. With 4 bases removed from V and 6 bases from J, the gap between germline ends came to 13 bases. In germline, CDR1 is SNHLY, CDR2 FYNNEI. The CDR3 reads CASSGDTPCEQYF. CDR3 bases: TGTGCCAGCAGTGGAGACACCCCTTGCGAGCAGTACTTC.

A few counts support this clonotype. Sequence at one end of the junction differs from germline and may be a read error. This chain connects TRBV7-2 to TRBJ2-7, with 7 bases identical to TRBD2. Per the germline V gene, CDR1 is SGHTA and CDR2 is FQGNSA. The CDR3 spans 17 residues. In DNA, the CDR3 is TGTGCCAGCAGCTTAATAGCGGGCCTGTCGGGCTCCTACGAGCAGCACTTC. Residues: CASSLIAGLSGSYEQHF. The complete variable domain, with remaining parts taken from reference TRBV7-2 and TRBJ2-7, reads GAGVSQSPSNKVTEKGKDVELRCDPISGHTALYWYRQSLGQGLEFLIYFQGNSAPDKSGLPSDRFSAERTGGSVSTLTIQRTQQEDSAVYLCASSLIAGLSGSYEQHFGPGTRLTVT.